These 24 T cell receptor beta chains were all obtained from the same sample, sequenced in a study of shared clonotypes between healthy human individuals. Profiling relied on immunoSEQ multiplex PCR, and the TCRdb table lists in-frame clones only, not all of them. The sample lists more than 2,000,000 clones, around nine tenths seen once, with about 0.13% in the top ten. The sample was naive CD4+ T cells sorted from blood. Noted subset: CD45RA+ positively selected. All receptors derive from a man in his late teens or twenties in good health.

This chain links TRBV14 with TRBJ2-7; 14 bases fit TRBD2. CDR1 and CDR2 from the germline V gene are SGHDN and FVKESK. V shed 4 bases and J 3 bases; nucleotides not matched to a gene: 17. The CDR3 length is 20 residues. As DNA, the CDR3 is TGTGCCAGCAGCCGAGGTCCAGGACTAGCGGGAGGCGGGAGGTACTACGAGCAGTACTTC. Translating gives CASSRGPGLAGGGRYYEQYF.

To note about this clone: This sample includes further DNA sequences coding for the same CDR3. The chain recombines TRBV7-2 with TRBJ1-4; D call uncertain. CDR1 is SGHTA, CDR2 FQGNSA, per germline. Trimming stripped 5 bases from V and 5 bases from J, with 12 bases between. The CDR3 runs 14 residues. CDR3 sequence (DNA): TGTGCCAGCAGCCCGGGCCCTACAAATGAAAAACTGTTTTTT. Translated: CASSPGPTNEKLFF.

This rearrangement joins TRBV28 to TRBJ2-2; D is perhaps TRBD2 (5 bases). V was pared by 7 bases and J by 5 bases, with 14 bases between. Germline loops: CDR1 MDHEN, CDR2 SYDVKM. The CDR3 covers 14 residues. This CDR3 is CASKGTRGTGELFF. The CDR3 DNA reads TGTGCCAGCAAGGGAACTCGAGGGACCGGGGAGCTGTTTTTT.

The rearrangement links TRBV7-8 to TRBJ2-3; D might be TRBD1 (7 bases). The CDR3 has 14 amino acids. V lost 4 bases to trimming and J lost 6 bases, with 14 bases between them. Germline V gene sequence: CDR1 SGHVS, CDR2 FQNEAQ. The CDR3, as DNA: TGTGCCAGCAGCTCCAGGGGGGAGGAGGATACGCAGTATTTT. Translation gives CASSSRGEEDTQYF.

The CDR3 nucleotides are TGTGCCAGCAGCTTTAACGGGGATCAGCCCCAGCATTTT. Its translation: CASSFNGDQPQHF. The genes are TRBV25-1 and TRBJ1-5; D call uncertain. The CDR3 runs 13 residues. Per germline, CDR1 MGHDK and CDR2 SYGVNS. V was trimmed by 6 bases and J by 5 bases, leaving 11 bases between them.

Regarding this clone: The junction shows a germline mismatch at one end, possibly a read error. The rearrangement uses TRBV7-7 and TRBJ2-5, with D hard to call. Germline V lookup: CDR1 SSHAT, CDR2 FNYEAQ (reference sequence). The CDR3 has 13 amino acids. Here the CDR3 DNA reads TGTGCTAGCAGCCCGTCCGGAGCAGAGACCCAGTACTTC. Protein product: CASSPSGAETQYF.

Comment on this clone: Within the sample, other DNA sequences also encode this same CDR3. The chain recombines TRBV7-2 with TRBJ2-3, with 14 nucleotides matching TRBD2. The V and J ends lost 5 bases and 3 bases, in that order; junction bases with no gene match: 7. Germline V gives CDR1 SGHTA, CDR2 FQGNSA. The CDR3 contains 17 residues. The CDR3 region has the DNA TGTGCCAGCAGCCTCGGGACTAGCGGGAGTGGGACAGATACGCAGTATTTT. Translation: CASSLGTSGSGTDTQYF. Complete variable domain (other parts from reference TRBV7-2 and TRBJ2-3): GAGVSQSPSNKVTEKGKDVELRCDPISGHTALYWYRQSLGQGLEFLIYFQGNSAPDKSGLPSDRFSAERTGGSVSTLTIQRTQQEDSAVYLCASSLGTSGSGTDTQYFGPGTRLTVL.

This clone occurred once. The V call is TRBV18, the J call TRBJ2-1; tentatively, D is TRBD1 (5 bases). CDR1 and CDR2 from the germline V gene are KGHSH and LQKENI. The CDR3 is 16 residues long. Trimming shortened V by 3 bases and J by 6 bases, and 18 bases separated the two germline ends. CDR3 residues: CASSPPPTTGLNEQFF. The DNA of the CDR3 is TGTGCCAGCTCACCCCCCCCTACTACAGGCCTCAATGAGCAGTTCTTC.

The chain joins TRBV7-3 to TRBJ2-3; possible D gene TRBD2, 7 bases. The V end was cut by 6 bases, the J end by 10 bases, with 23 bases between. Per the germline V gene, CDR1 is SGHTA and CDR2 is FQGTGA. The CDR3 loop spans 15 amino acids. Here the CDR3 reads CASSSAGASAGPQYF. DNA of the CDR3: TGTGCCAGCAGTTCCGCGGGGGCCTCAGCGGGTCCGCAGTATTTT.

The rearrangement joins TRBV19 to TRBJ2-1; 11 bases agree with TRBD2. V gave up 5 bases and J gave up 6 bases; unmatched junction bases: 9. The CDR3 loop spans 16 amino acids. Germline V gene sequence: CDR1 LNHDA, CDR2 SQIVND (reference sequence). CDR3 DNA sequence: TGTGCCAGTAGTGACCCGGGACTAGCGGACTCCAATGAGCAGTTCTTC. It codes for CASSDPGLADSNEQFF. Variable domain in full (rest from reference TRBV19 and TRBJ2-1): DGGITQSPKYLFRKEGQNVTLSCEQNLNHDAMYWYRQDPGQGLRLIYYSQIVNDFQKGDIAEGYSVSREKKESFPLTVTSAQKNPTAFYLCASSDPGLADSNEQFFGPGTRLTVL.

The rearrangement links TRBV6-5 to TRBJ1-1, with unresolved D. The germline V and J ends were trimmed by 2 bases and 1 base, with 8 bases remaining between them. Germline CDR1 reads MNHEY; CDR2 reads SVGAGI. This CDR3 has 14 amino acids. CDR3 region: CASSYLRKNTEAFF. The CDR3 DNA follows: TGTGCCAGCAGTTACCTGAGAAAGAACACTGAAGCTTTCTTT.

In regard to this clone: One end of the junction varies from germline; a read error may be responsible. The V and J genes are TRBV7-2 and TRBJ2-7; TRBD2 is a possible D gene (6 bases). CDR1 SGHTA and CDR2 FQGNSA come from the germline V gene. The CDR3 is made up of 14 amino acids. DNA of the CDR3: TGTGCCAGCAGCTTTGGCGGGACCGATCCCTTGCAGCACTTC. Translation gives CASSFGGTDPLQHF.

This chain connects TRBV2 to TRBJ1-5; 8 positions agree with TRBD1. V was clipped by 1 base and J by 2 bases; unmatched bases: 7. The length of the CDR3 is 17 residues. Germline lookup yields CDR1 SNHLY and CDR2 FYNNEI. CDR3 nucleotide sequence: TGTGCCAGCAGTGAAGGAGTCAGGGGGCGAGGCAATCAGCCCCAGCATTTT. It is translated as CASSEGVRGRGNQPQHF.

This clone was recorded only once. The rearrangement joins TRBV11-3 to TRBJ2-2, with a tentative D call TRBD2 (7 bases). Between the trimmed V and J ends, which lost 3 bases and 1 base, there was a span of 15 bases. From germline, CDR1 is SGHNT and CDR2 YENEEA. This CDR3 region has 17 residues. The CDR3 DNA follows: TGTGCCAGCAGCTTTACGGGGGGCTCTTTGAACACCGGGGAGCTGTTTTTT. This sequence encodes CASSFTGGSLNTGELFF.

This chain uses TRBV27 with TRBJ2-3; TRBD2 agrees at 10 bases. After removal of 8 bases from V and 3 bases from J, the junction contained 8 bases not matched to a gene. Germline CDR1 reads MNHEY; CDR2 reads SMNVEV (reference sequence). The CDR3 loop spans 15 amino acids. CDR3 protein: CASCRLAGGTDTQYF. The CDR3 region has the DNA TGTGCCAGCTGTAGACTAGCGGGTGGGACAGATACGCAGTATTTT.

Turning to this clone: Different DNA sequences within this sample yield the same CDR3. J is TRBJ2-3 and V is TRBV18; no firm D call. The V gene lost 2 bases and the J gene lost 3 bases, with 9 bases spanning the gap. The CDR3 contains 14 residues. CDR1 is KGHSH and CDR2 is LQKENI in the germline V gene. The CDR3: CASSPILGTDTQYF. The DNA of the CDR3 is TGTGCCAGCTCACCAATCCTCGGAACAGATACGCAGTATTTT.

Here the CDR3 reads CASSIWGLDNQPQHF. CDR3 in DNA: TGTGCCAGTAGTATTTGGGGACTAGACAATCAGCCCCAGCATTTT. The chain couples TRBV19 to TRBJ1-5, with D tentatively TRBD1 (5 bases). V shed 3 bases and J shed 3 bases, with 12 bases lying between them. The CDR3 loop spans 15 amino acids. Germline V CDR1 and CDR2: LNHDA, SQIVND (reference sequence). Drawing the rest from reference TRBV19 and TRBJ1-5, the complete variable domain is DGGITQSPKYLFRKEGQNVTLSCEQNLNHDAMYWYRQDPGQGLRLIYYSQIVNDFQKGDIAEGYSVSREKKESFPLTVTSAQKNPTAFYLCASSIWGLDNQPQHFGDGTRLSIL.

This chain joins TRBV19 and TRBJ2-7; TRBD1 might be the D (6 bases). Germline V gene data show CDR1 as LNHDA and CDR2 as SQIVND (reference sequence). The germline V and J ends were trimmed by 0 bases and 2 bases, with 8 bases remaining between them. This CDR3 is 14 amino acids long. CDR3 in DNA: TGTGCCAGTAGTATAGAGACAGGTACCTACGAGCAGTACTTC. Translation: CASSIETGTYEQYF. Full variable domain (remainder filled in from reference TRBV19 and TRBJ2-7): DGGITQSPKYLFRKEGQNVTLSCEQNLNHDAMYWYRQDPGQGLRLIYYSQIVNDFQKGDIAEGYSVSREKKESFPLTVTSAQKNPTAFYLCASSIETGTYEQYFGPGTRLTVT.

V gene TRBV5-1 combines with J gene TRBJ2-2; 8 bases are a match to TRBD1. V dropped 5 bases and J dropped 9; count of bases not matched to a gene: 9. CDR1 SGHRS and CDR2 YFSETQ come from the germline V gene. CDR3 size: 14 residues. The CDR3 loop is CASSLSGGNRELFF. As DNA, the CDR3 is TGCGCCAGCAGTTTGTCAGGGGGCAACCGGGAGCTGTTTTTT.

A note on this clone: Other nucleotide sequences in the sample specify the same CDR3. This chain connects TRBV5-1 to TRBJ2-1, with D uncertain. Trimming cost V 0 bases and J 5 bases, with 6 bases left between them. This CDR3 has 13 residues. CDR1 is SGHRS and CDR2 is YFSETQ in the germline V gene. The CDR3: CASSLGVDNEQFF. The CDR3 nucleotides are TGCGCCAGCAGCTTGGGAGTAGACAATGAGCAGTTCTTC.

Remarks on this clone: Other DNA sequences in the same sample also yield this CDR3. The chain carries TRBV7-9 and TRBJ2-3, with D perhaps TRBD1 or TRBD2 (5 bases each). This CDR3 has 14 amino acids. V lost 5 bases and J 0 bases, leaving 9 bases between the germline ends. CDR1 is SEHNR, CDR2 FQNEAQ, per germline (reference sequence). CDR3 loop: CASSLGRSTDTQYF. The CDR3 nucleotides read TGTGCCAGCAGCCTGGGACGGAGCACAGATACGCAGTATTTT.

This rearrangement joins TRBV7-2 to TRBJ2-1; no reliable D call. CDR1 is SGHTA and CDR2 is FQGNSA in the germline V gene. V was pared by 5 bases and J by 4 bases, with 9 bases between. This CDR3 spans 13 amino acids. The CDR3 is CASSPDLYNEQFF. CDR3 coding DNA: TGTGCCAGCAGCCCAGACTTGTACAATGAGCAGTTCTTC.

V gene TRBV5-1 combines with J gene TRBJ2-2; D gene unclear. V lost 2 bases and J 4 bases, leaving 12 bases between the germline ends. The V gene's germline CDR1 is SGHRS and CDR2 YFSETQ. The CDR3 contains 15 residues. CDR3: CASSFGRNPTGELFF. CDR3 in DNA: TGCGCCAGCAGCTTCGGGCGCAACCCCACCGGGGAGCTGTTTTTT.

This rearrangement joins TRBV28 to TRBJ2-5; no clear D. Germline CDR1 reads MDHEN; CDR2 reads SYDVKM. This CDR3 region has 15 residues. The V gene lost 6 bases and the J gene lost 0 bases, with 14 bases spanning the gap. The CDR3 region has the DNA TGTGCCAGCAGCCAACCCCGGCTTAACCAAGAGACCCAGTACTTC. Protein product: CASSQPRLNQETQYF. Complete variable domain (other parts from reference TRBV28 and TRBJ2-5): DVKVTQSSRYLVKRTGEKVFLECVQDMDHENMFWYRQDPGLGLRLIYFSYDVKMKEKGDIPEGYSVSREKKERFSLILESASTNQTSMYLCASSQPRLNQETQYFGPGTRLLVL.